The entry that follows covers one T cell receptor (beta chain) sequence. Its target is unknown. One end of the junction fails to match germline, which may point to a read error. Assay: immunoSEQ multiplex PCR; the TCRdb copy retains only in-frame clones and omits some. The sample comprises about 24,000 clones, 55% to 75% of which are singletons, and 0.65% rests with the top ten. Looked up from germline, CDR1 is SSHAT and CDR2 is FNYEAQ (reference sequence). The CDR3 loop spans 15 amino acids. These data originate in a study of STAT5B mutations in CD4+ large granular lymphocyte leukemia. Study-level background: Healthy donors showed HLA-associated enrichment of the CDR3 'QG' motif. Broader study findings: CD4-sorted patient repertoires seemed more clonal than healthy CD4+ repertoires.

The chain couples TRBV7-7 to TRBJ1-3; 8 bases are shared with TRBD1. This clonotype was sampled from a human donor in good health. Material: CD4+ T cells from blood buffy coats. The CDR3: CASSPEDRAGNTIYF. The CDR3 region has the DNA TGTGCTAGCAGCCCAGAGGACAGGGCTGGAAACACCATATATTTT.